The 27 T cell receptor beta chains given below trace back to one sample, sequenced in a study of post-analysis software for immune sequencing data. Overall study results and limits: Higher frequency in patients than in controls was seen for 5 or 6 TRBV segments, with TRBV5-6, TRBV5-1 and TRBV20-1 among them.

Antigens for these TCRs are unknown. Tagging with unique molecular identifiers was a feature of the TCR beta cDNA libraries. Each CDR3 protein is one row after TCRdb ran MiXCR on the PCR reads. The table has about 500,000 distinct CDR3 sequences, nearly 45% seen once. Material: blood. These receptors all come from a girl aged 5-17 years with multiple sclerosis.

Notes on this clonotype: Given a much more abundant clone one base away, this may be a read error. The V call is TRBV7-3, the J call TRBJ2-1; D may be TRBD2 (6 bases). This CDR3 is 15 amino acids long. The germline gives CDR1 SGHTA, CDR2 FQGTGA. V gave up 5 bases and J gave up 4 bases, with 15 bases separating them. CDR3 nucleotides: TGTGCCAGCAGCCCCGGGGCTAGCGCTTACAATGAGCAGTTCTTC. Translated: CASSPGASAYNEQFF. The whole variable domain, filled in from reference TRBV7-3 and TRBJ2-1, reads GAGVSQTPSNKVTEKGKYVELRCDPISGHTALYWYRQSLGQGPEFLIYFQGTGAADDSGLPNDRFFAVRPEGSVSTLKIQRTERGDSAVYLCASSPGASAYNEQFFGPGTRLTVL.

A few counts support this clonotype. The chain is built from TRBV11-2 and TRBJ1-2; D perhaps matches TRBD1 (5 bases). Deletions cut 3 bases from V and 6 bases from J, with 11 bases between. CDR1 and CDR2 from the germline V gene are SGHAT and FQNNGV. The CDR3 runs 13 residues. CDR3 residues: CASSFFQGDGYTF. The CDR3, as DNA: TGTGCCAGCAGCTTTTTTCAAGGGGATGGCTACACCTTC.

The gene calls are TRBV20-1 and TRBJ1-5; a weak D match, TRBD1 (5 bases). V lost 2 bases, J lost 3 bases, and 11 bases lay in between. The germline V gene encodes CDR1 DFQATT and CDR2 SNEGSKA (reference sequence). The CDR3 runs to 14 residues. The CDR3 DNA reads TGCAGTGCTAGATCACCTGGGACCAATCAGCCCCAGCATTTT. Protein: CSARSPGTNQPQHF.

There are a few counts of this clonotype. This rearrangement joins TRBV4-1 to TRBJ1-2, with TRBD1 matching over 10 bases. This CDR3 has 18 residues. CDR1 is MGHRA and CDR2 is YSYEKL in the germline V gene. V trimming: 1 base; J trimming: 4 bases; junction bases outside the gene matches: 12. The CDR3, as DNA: TGCGCCAGCAGCCAAGGGGATGGGACAGGGGACGCGGGCTATGGCTACACCTTC. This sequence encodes CASSQGDGTGDAGYGYTF.

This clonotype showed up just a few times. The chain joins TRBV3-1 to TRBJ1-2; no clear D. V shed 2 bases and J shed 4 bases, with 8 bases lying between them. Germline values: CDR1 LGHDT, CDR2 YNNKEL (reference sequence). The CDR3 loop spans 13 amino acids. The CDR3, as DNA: TGTGCCAGCAGCCAACGACGGCCCTATGGCTACACCTTC. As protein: CASSQRRPYGYTF.

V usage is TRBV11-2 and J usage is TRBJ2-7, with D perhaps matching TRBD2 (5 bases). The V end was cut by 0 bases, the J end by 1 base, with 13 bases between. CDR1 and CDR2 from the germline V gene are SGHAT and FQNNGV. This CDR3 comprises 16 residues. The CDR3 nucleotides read TGTGCCAGCAGCTTAGATCCAAAGCGGCCGTCCTACGAGCAGTACTTC. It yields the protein CASSLDPKRPSYEQYF.

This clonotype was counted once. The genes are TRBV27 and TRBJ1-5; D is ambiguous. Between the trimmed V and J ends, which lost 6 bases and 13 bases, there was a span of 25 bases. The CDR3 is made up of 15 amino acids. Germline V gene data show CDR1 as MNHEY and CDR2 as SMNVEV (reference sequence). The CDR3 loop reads CASSINGQANLGQHF. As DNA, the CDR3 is TGTGCCAGCAGCATAAATGGGCAGGCCAATTTGGGTCAGCATTTT.

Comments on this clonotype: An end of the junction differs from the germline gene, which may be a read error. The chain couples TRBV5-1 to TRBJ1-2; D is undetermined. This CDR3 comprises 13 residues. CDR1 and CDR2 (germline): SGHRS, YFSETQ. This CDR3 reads CASSLGDNYGYTF. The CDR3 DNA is TGTGCCAGCAGCCTGGGAGACAACTATGGCTACACCTTC. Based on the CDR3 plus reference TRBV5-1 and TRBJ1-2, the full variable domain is KAGVTQTPRYLIKTRGQQVTLSCSPISGHRSVSWYQQTPGQGLQFLFEYFSETQRNKGNFPGRFSGRQFSNSRSEMNVSTLELGDSALYLCASSLGDNYGYTFGSGTRLTVV.

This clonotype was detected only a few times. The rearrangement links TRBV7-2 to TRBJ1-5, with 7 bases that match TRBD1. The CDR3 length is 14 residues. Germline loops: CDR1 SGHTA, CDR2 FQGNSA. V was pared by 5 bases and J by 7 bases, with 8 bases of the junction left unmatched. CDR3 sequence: CASSNRQGRQPQHF. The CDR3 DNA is TGTGCCAGCAGCAACCGACAGGGAAGGCAGCCCCAGCATTTT.

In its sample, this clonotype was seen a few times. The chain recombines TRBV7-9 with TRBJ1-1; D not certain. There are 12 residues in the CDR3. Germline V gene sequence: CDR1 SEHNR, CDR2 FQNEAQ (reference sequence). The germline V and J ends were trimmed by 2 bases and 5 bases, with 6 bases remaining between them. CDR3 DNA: TGTGCCAGCAGCTTAAAGAATACTGAAGCTTTCTTT. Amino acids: CASSLKNTEAFF.

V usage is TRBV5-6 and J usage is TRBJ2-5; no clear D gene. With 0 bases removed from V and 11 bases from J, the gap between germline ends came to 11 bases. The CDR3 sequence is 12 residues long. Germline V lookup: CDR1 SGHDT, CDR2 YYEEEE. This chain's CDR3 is CASSLGQGEQYF. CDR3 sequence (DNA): TGTGCCAGCAGCTTGGGGCAAGGTGAGCAGTACTTC.

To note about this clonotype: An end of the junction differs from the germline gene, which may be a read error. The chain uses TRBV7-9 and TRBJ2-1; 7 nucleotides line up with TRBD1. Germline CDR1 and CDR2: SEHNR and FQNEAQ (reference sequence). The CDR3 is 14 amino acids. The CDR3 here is CAGSAKGAYNEQFF. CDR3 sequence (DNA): TGTGCCGGCAGCGCAAAGGGGGCATACAATGAGCAGTTCTTC.

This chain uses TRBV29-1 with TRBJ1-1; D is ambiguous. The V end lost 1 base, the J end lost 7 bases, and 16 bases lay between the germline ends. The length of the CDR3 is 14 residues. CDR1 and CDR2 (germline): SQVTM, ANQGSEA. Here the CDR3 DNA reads TGCAGCGTTGAAGGGGCCAACACCGTTGGTGAAGCTTTCTTT. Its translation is CSVEGANTVGEAFF.

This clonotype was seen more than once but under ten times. CDR3 in DNA: TGCAGTGCCGCCCACGACTCCTTCTACGAGCAGTACTTC. This translates into CSAAHDSFYEQYF. The rearrangement uses TRBV20-1 and TRBJ2-7; D is unclear. Trimming took 6 bases from V and 3 from J, leaving 15 bases between them. CDR3 size: 13 residues. The germline gives CDR1 DFQATT, CDR2 SNEGSKA (reference sequence).

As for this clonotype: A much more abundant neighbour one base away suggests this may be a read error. CDR3 residues: CRARFLGGTQYF. As DNA, the CDR3 is TGCAGGGCTAGATTTCTGGGAGGGACCCAGTACTTC. The J gene is TRBJ2-5, the V gene TRBV20-1, with D maybe TRBD2 (6 bases). Germline V gene lookup returns CDR1 DFQATT and CDR2 SNEGSKA (reference sequence). The CDR3 spans 12 residues.

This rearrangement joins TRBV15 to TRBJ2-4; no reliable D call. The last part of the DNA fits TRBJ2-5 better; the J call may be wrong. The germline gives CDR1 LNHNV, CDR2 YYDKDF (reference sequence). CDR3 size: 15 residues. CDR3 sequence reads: CATSRDPGWQETQYF. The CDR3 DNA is TGTGCCACCAGCAGAGATCCCGGGTGGCAAGAGACCCAGTACTTC.

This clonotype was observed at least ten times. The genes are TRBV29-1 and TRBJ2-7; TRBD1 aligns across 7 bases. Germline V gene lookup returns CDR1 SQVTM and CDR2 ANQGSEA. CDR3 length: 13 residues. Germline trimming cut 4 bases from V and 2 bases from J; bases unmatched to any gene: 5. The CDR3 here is CSVGGTVTYEQYF. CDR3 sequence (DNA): TGCAGCGTTGGAGGGACAGTGACCTACGAGCAGTACTTC.

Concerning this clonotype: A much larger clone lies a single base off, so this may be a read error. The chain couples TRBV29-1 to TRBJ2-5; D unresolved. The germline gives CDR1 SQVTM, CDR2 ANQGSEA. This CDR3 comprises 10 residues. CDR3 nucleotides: TGCAGCGTTGAAGAAGAGGCCCAGTACTTC. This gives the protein CSVEEEAQYF.

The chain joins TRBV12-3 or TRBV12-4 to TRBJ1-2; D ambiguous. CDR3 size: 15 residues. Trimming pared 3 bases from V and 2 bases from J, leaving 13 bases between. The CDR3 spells CASSLEVPKNYGYTF. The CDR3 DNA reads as TGTGCCAGCAGTTTGGAGGTCCCCAAAAACTATGGCTACACCTTC.

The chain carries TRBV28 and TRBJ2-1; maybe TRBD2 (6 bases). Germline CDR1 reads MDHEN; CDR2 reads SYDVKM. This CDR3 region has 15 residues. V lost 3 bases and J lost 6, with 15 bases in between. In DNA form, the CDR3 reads TGTGCCAGCAGTTTGGGGGTAGTGGGGGGCAATGAGCAGTTCTTC. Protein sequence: CASSLGVVGGNEQFF.

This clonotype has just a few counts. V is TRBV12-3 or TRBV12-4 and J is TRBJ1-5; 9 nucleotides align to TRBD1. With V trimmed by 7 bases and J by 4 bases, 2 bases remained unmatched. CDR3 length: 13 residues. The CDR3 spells CASTGTGNQPQHF. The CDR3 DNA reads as TGTGCCAGCACCGGGACAGGGAATCAGCCCCAGCATTTT.

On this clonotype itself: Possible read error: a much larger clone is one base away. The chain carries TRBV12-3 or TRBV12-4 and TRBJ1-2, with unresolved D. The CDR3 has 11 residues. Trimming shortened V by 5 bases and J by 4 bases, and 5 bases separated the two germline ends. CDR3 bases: TGTGCCAGCAGTATATCCTATGGCTACACCTTC. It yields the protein CASSISYGYTF.

CDR3 amino acids: CSARTVEQYF. CDR3 nucleotide sequence: TGCAGTGCCCGGACAGTCGAGCAGTACTTC. The chain combines TRBV20-1 with TRBJ2-7; D might be TRBD1 (6 bases). Trimming took 6 bases from V and 6 from J, leaving 9 bases between them. Germline V gives CDR1 DFQATT, CDR2 SNEGSKA (reference sequence). The CDR3 covers 10 residues.

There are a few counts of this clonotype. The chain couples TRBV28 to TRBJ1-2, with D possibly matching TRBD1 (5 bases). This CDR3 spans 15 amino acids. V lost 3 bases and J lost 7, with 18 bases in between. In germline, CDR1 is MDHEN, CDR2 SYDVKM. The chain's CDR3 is CASSFGGPGGFGYTF. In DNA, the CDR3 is TGTGCCAGCAGTTTTGGGGGACCGGGAGGTTTTGGCTACACCTTC.

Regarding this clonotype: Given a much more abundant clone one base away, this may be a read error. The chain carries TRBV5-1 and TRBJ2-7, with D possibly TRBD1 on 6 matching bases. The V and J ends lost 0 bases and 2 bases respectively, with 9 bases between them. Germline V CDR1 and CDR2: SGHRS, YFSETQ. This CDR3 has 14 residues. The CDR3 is CASSLVGAPYEQYF. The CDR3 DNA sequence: TGCGCCAGCAGCTTGGTGGGGGCCCCCTACGAGCAGTACTTC.

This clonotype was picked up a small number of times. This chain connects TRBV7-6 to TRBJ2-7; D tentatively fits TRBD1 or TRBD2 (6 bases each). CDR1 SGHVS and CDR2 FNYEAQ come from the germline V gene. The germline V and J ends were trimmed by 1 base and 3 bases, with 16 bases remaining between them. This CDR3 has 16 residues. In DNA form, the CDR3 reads TGTGCCAGCAGCTTAGTGACGGGGGCGTTCCGCTACGAGCAGTACTTC. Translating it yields CASSLVTGAFRYEQYF.

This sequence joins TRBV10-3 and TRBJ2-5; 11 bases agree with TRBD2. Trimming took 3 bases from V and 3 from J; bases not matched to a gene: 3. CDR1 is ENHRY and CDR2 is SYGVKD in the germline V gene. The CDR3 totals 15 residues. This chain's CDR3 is CAISDQLAGEETQYF. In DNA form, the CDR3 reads TGTGCCATCAGTGACCAACTAGCGGGAGAAGAGACCCAGTACTTC.